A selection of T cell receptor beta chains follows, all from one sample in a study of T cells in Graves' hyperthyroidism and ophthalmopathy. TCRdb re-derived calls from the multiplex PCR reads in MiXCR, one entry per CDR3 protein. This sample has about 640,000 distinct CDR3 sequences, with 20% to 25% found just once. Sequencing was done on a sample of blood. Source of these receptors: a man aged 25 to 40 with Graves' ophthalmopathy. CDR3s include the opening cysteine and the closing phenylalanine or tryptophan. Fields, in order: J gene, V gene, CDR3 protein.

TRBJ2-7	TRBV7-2	CASSFKGGSAYEQYF
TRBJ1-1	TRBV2	CASSEENPLVTEAFF
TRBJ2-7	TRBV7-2	CASSFGQGNYHEQYF
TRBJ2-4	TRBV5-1	CASSRDSEDIQYF
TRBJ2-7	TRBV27	CASSFRGHPCEQYF
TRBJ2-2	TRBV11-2	CASSLDASPGELFF
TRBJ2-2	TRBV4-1	CASSPRDREAGELFF
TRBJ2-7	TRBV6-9	CASSYSAGVVDYEQYF
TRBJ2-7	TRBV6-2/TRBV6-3	CASSYRASGNYEQYF
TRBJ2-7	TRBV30	CAGTSGSGPYEQYF
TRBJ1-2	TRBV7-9	CASSPNGQGADNYGYTF
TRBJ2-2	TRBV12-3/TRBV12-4	CASTLGQVGGELFF
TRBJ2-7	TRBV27	CASSILGQGFEQYF
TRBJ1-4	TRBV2	CASSELTEARKLFF
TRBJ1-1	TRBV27	CASRQAGTEAFF
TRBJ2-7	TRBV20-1	CSASPRGLAIPRGEQYF
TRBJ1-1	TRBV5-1	CASSLEPGVRAEAFF
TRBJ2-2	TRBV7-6	CASSPLAEGTGELFF
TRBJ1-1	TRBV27	CASSPRRLGGRSYTEAFF
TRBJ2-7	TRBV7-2	CASSTQRGQGFYEQYF
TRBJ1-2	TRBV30	CAWRGQNYGYTF
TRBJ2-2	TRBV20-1	CSARRGWNTGELFF
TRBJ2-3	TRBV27	CASRGRTDTQYF
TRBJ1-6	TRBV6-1	CASTQETGLGSPLHF
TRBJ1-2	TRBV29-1	CSVEQGGYTF
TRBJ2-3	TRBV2	CASKPAVSTDTQYF
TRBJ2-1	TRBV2	CASTGGLADLTDEQFF
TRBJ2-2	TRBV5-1	CASSDRLPGELFF
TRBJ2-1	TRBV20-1	CSARDRAGGLYNEQFF
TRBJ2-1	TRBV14	CASSQGPQRSASYNEQFF
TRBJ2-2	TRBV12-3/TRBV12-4	CASSLAGGAPGELFF
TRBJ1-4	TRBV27	CASSPKWDSVMKRVFF
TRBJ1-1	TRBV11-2	CASSLERGRRTEAFF
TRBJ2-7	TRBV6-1	CASSYYPQGDYEQYF
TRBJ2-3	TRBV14	CASSPVGSDTQYF
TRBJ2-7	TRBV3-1	CASSQELTPYEQYF
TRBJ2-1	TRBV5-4	CASSLEGGPSYNEQFF
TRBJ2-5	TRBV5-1	CASSMGQGGETQYF
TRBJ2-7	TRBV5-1	CASSSAAGAHEQYF
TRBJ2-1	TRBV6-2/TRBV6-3	CASRERQLNLANSYNEQFF
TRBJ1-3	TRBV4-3	CASSQDPGPGNTIYF
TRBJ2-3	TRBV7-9	CASSHYGGSADTQYF
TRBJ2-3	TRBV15	CATRGGGVSGSVYTQYF
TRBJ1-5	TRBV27	CASSPEPGNSNQPQHF
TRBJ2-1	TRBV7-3	CASSLFGTGAGNEQFF
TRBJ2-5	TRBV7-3	CASSFRLQETQYF
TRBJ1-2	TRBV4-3	CASSQDQSVAGTLYGYTF
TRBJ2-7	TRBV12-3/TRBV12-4	CASSLGTHYEQYF
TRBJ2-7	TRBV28	CASSTRGNLYEQYF
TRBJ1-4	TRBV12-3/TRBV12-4	CASREQGDEREKLFF
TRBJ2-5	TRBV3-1	CASSQDEAAGEETQYF
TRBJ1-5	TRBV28	CASSSAGGTHQPQHF
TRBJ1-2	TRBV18	CASSPMGIFRINYGYTF
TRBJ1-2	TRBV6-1	CASSTVDRGYGYTF